One sample yielded the 15 T cell receptor beta chains listed below, sequenced in a study of cytomegalovirus exposure and HLA in healthy donors. Vbeta (60) and Jbeta (13) primers were used in the PCR. Assay: immunoSEQ multiplex PCR; the TCRdb copy retains only in-frame clones and omits some. In the table there are roughly 280,000 clones, around 65% of which are singletons. The sequencing input was PBMCs. The receptors here all came from a female donor in good health and CMV-seronegative.

The table lists this clone with a few counts. The sample holds other DNA sequences that translate to the same CDR3. This chain joins TRBV18 and TRBJ2-5; unclear D gene. V lost 1 base, J lost 2 bases, and 5 bases lay in between. Germline loops: CDR1 KGHSH, CDR2 LQKENI. The CDR3 is made up of 13 amino acids. The CDR3 region is CASSPLLQETQYF. CDR3 nucleotide sequence: TGTGCCAGCTCACCACTCCTGCAAGAGACCCAGTACTTC. The full variable domain, completed using reference TRBV18 and TRBJ2-5, is NAGVMQNPRHLVRRRGQEARLRCSPMKGHSHVYWYRQLPEEGLKFMVYLQKENIIDESGMPKERFSAEFPKEGPSILRIQQVVRGDSAAYFCASSPLLQETQYFGPGTRLLVL.

The CDR3 loop is CASSSLSQRGSNEQFF. The DNA of the CDR3 is TGTGCCAGCAGCTCCCTTTCTCAGCGGGGATCCAATGAGCAGTTCTTC. The rearrangement links TRBV6-6 to TRBJ2-1, with TRBD2 matching over 7 bases. CDR1 MNHNY and CDR2 SVGAGI come from the germline V gene (reference sequence). The CDR3 is made up of 16 amino acids. Germline trimming cut 6 bases from V and 6 bases from J; bases unmatched to any gene: 14.

The chain uses TRBV18 and TRBJ1-4, with 10 bases lining up with TRBD1. Germline V gene data show CDR1 as KGHSH and CDR2 as LQKENI. This CDR3 has 15 residues. J was trimmed by 4 bases and V by 3 bases; bases with no gene match: 2. The CDR3 DNA follows: TGTGCCAGCTCACCTGGGACAGGGGATAATGAAAAACTGTTTTTT. This translates into CASSPGTGDNEKLFF.

The chain joins TRBV28 to TRBJ2-3, with D possibly being TRBD2 (7 bases). The CDR3 runs to 14 residues. V was clipped by 3 bases and J by 4 bases, with 11 bases between them. Germline CDR1 reads MDHEN; CDR2 reads SYDVKM. The chain's CDR3 is CASSLGGAADTQYF. In DNA, the CDR3 is TGTGCCAGCAGTTTGGGGGGGGCCGCAGATACGCAGTATTTT. Full variable domain (rest looked up from reference TRBV28 and TRBJ2-3): DVKVTQSSRYLVKRTGEKVFLECVQDMDHENMFWYRQDPGLGLRLIYFSYDVKMKEKGDIPEGYSVSREKKERFSLILESASTNQTSMYLCASSLGGAADTQYFGPGTRLTVL.

The chain links TRBV5-4 to TRBJ2-1; 8 positions match TRBD2. There are 15 residues in the CDR3. The V gene end was trimmed by 5 bases and the J gene end by 2 bases; junction bases not matched to a gene: 6. CDR1 is SGHNT, CDR2 YYREEE, per germline (reference sequence). Here the CDR3 DNA reads TGTGCCAGCAGTCCTGGGACTAGTACCTACAATGAGCAGTTCTTC. It yields the protein CASSPGTSTYNEQFF.

V gene TRBV2 combines with J gene TRBJ2-2; 10 nucleotides align to TRBD1. The germline V gene encodes CDR1 SNHLY and CDR2 FYNNEI. Trimming at V came to 4 bases and at J to 4 bases, leaving 6 bases not matched to a gene. The CDR3 is made up of 16 amino acids. The CDR3 loop is CASSVDRGRGTGELFF. The CDR3 DNA follows: TGTGCCAGCAGTGTTGACAGGGGGCGCGGCACCGGGGAGCTGTTTTTT.

V usage is TRBV11-3 and J usage is TRBJ1-3; D call uncertain. Germline V gene sequence: CDR1 SGHNT, CDR2 YENEEA. The CDR3 extends over 15 amino acids. The germline V and J ends were trimmed by 5 bases and 0 bases, with 11 bases remaining between them. Written as DNA, the CDR3 is TGTGCCAGCAGCCTTGGTCGGGTCTCTGGAAACACCATATATTTT. Amino acids: CASSLGRVSGNTIYF.

J is TRBJ1-2 and V is TRBV5-8; no clear D gene. Looked up from germline, CDR1 is SGHTS and CDR2 is YDEGEE. This CDR3 contains 12 residues. V gave up 2 bases and J gave up 8 bases, with 10 bases separating them. The CDR3 reads CASSLTPVGYTF. Written as DNA, the CDR3 is TGTGCCAGCAGCTTAACCCCGGTGGGCTACACCTTC.

This chain uses TRBV12-5 with TRBJ2-5; 9 nucleotides line up with TRBD2. The junction had 8 bases not matched to a gene; V was cut back by 5 bases and J by 1 base. CDR1 is LGHNT and CDR2 is FRNRAP in the germline V gene. This CDR3 comprises 16 residues. Here the CDR3 DNA reads TGTGCTAGTGGTCTCGGAGCGGGAGGACTCCAAGAGACCCAGTACTTC. Its protein is CASGLGAGGLQETQYF.

The chain links TRBV6-6 to TRBJ2-7; 12 bases are a match to TRBD2. The trim removed 0 bases at V and 6 bases at J, leaving 6 bases unmatched. This CDR3 contains 16 residues. Germline CDR1 is MNHNY and CDR2 is SVGAGI (reference sequence). CDR3 sequence (DNA): TGTGCCAGCAGTTACTCTCTAGCGGGAGGGCCCTGCGAGCAGTACTTC. Amino acid sequence: CASSYSLAGGPCEQYF.

This chain uses TRBV7-9 with TRBJ2-3; 11 positions agree with TRBD2. V lost 5 bases and J lost 3; bases outside the gene matches: 7. The CDR3 totals 16 residues. Germline V gives CDR1 SEHNR, CDR2 FQNEAQ (reference sequence). The CDR3 sequence: CASSARLAGSTDTQYF. CDR3 nucleotide sequence: TGTGCCAGCAGCGCTCGACTAGCGGGATCAACAGATACGCAGTATTTT. Full variable domain (rest looked up from reference TRBV7-9 and TRBJ2-3): DTGVSQNPRHKITKRGQNVTFRCDPISEHNRLYWYRQTLGQGPEFLTYFQNEAQLEKSRLLSDRFSAERPKGSFSTLEIQRTEQGDSAMYLCASSARLAGSTDTQYFGPGTRLTVL.

The chain recombines TRBV10-3 with TRBJ2-7; 8 bases are a match to TRBD1. The trim removed 3 bases at V and 7 bases at J, leaving 14 bases unmatched. CDR1 is ENHRY, CDR2 SYGVKD, per germline. This CDR3 has 16 amino acids. The chain's CDR3 is CAISDGVGQGAREQYF. CDR3 nucleotide sequence: TGTGCCATCAGTGATGGCGTCGGGCAGGGGGCGCGGGAGCAGTACTTC.

The V call is TRBV19, the J call TRBJ2-2, with 10 bases matching TRBD2. Looked up from germline, CDR1 is LNHDA and CDR2 is SQIVND (reference sequence). The CDR3 loop spans 18 amino acids. After removal of 5 bases from V and 4 bases from J, the junction contained 13 bases not matched to a gene. Here the CDR3 DNA reads TGTGCCAGTAGTCCCAGACTTAGCGGGAGGCCGGTCACCGGGGAGCTGTTTTTT. As protein: CASSPRLSGRPVTGELFF.

The V and J genes are TRBV7-2 and TRBJ2-7, with D possibly being TRBD2 (6 bases). Trimming took off 2 bases at V and 0 bases at J, with 11 bases between the two ends. Germline lookup yields CDR1 SGHTA and CDR2 FQGNSA. The CDR3 has 15 amino acids. The CDR3 region has the DNA TGTGCCAGCAGCTTATCTAGCGCGAGCTCCTACGAGCAGTACTTC. It specifies CASSLSSASSYEQYF.

This chain links TRBV11-3 with TRBJ2-1, with 8 bases aligning to TRBD2. V dropped 4 bases and J dropped 3; count of bases not matched to a gene: 5. The CDR3 is 15 amino acids. Germline V gene lookup returns CDR1 SGHNT and CDR2 YENEEA. The CDR3 coding sequence is TGTGCCAGCAGCTCCCCGGGACTAGGCTACAATGAGCAGTTCTTC. It specifies CASSSPGLGYNEQFF.